This T cell receptor (beta chain) was recorded in a study of cytomegalovirus exposure and HLA in healthy donors. The PCR used 60 Vbeta and 13 Jbeta primers. The method was immunoSEQ multiplex PCR; TCRdb's version includes in-frame clones alone and lacks a portion of them. This table holds more than 150,000 clones, just over 75% found once. This clone showed up just a few times. The ends were cut back, 0 bases at V and 8 bases at J, with 8 bases in the middle. The CDR3 length is 13 residues. Germline lookup yields CDR1 MNHEY and CDR2 SVGAGI. This receptor was obtained from a man in his forties in good health and CMV-seronegative. The chain uses TRBV6-5 and TRBJ2-1; D is possibly TRBD2 (6 bases). The sequenced sample consisted of PBMCs. CDR3 protein: CASSYSERDEQFF. The CDR3 region has the DNA TGTGCCAGCAGTTACTCGGAGCGGGATGAGCAGTTCTTC.